The 10 T cell receptor beta chains reported below all come from one sample, sequenced in a study of beta chain features in type 1 diabetes. Study-wide points: Significant though moderate, a shortening of TCRB CDR3s appeared in all four CD4+ subsets of Type 1 diabetes patients.

Every isolated RNA sample was fully reverse transcribed, so sequencing captured expressed TCRB transcripts. The table came from immunoSEQ multiplex PCR; TCRdb's copy has only in-frame clones and leaves some out. This repertoire shows approximately 150,000 clones, about 13% found once; its top ten account for around 1.4%. No antigen has been identified for these receptors. Sequenced sample: central memory CD4+ T cells from blood. The receptors here all came from a man younger than 30 with type 1 diabetes.

This clone was counted only a few times. This rearrangement joins TRBV13 to TRBJ2-2, with D hard to call. V lost 5 bases, J lost 3 bases, and 10 bases lay in between. CDR1 and CDR2 from the germline V gene are PRHDT and FYEKMQ (reference sequence). The CDR3 is 14 amino acids. The CDR3 sequence is CASSHTGDTGELFF. CDR3 sequence (DNA): TGTGCCAGCAGCCACACCGGCGACACCGGGGAGCTGTTTTTT.

Note on this clone: This sample also contains other DNA sequences that code for the same CDR3. The chain joins TRBV28 to TRBJ2-7; D gene unclear. The germline V gene encodes CDR1 MDHEN and CDR2 SYDVKM. CDR3 size: 11 residues. Trimming took off 6 bases at V and 0 bases at J, with 3 bases between the two ends. The CDR3 DNA is TGTGCCAGCAGGGGCTCCTACGAGCAGTACTTC. It encodes CASRGSYEQYF. The full variable domain, in which reference TRBV28 and TRBJ2-7 provide the parts outside the CDR3, is DVKVTQSSRYLVKRTGEKVFLECVQDMDHENMFWYRQDPGLGLRLIYFSYDVKMKEKGDIPEGYSVSREKKERFSLILESASTNQTSMYLCASRGSYEQYFGPGTRLTVT.

This clone was seen only a few times. The J gene is TRBJ2-3, the V gene TRBV5-1; weak D call: TRBD2 (5 bases). V lost 1 base and J 10 bases, leaving 25 bases between the germline ends. CDR1 SGHRS and CDR2 YFSETQ come from the germline V gene. This CDR3 region has 17 residues. CDR3 sequence reads: CASSLNSLAEGRPPQYF. The DNA of the CDR3 is TGCGCCAGCAGCTTGAATAGCCTAGCCGAAGGAAGGCCGCCGCAGTATTTT. The full variable domain, in which reference TRBV5-1 and TRBJ2-3 provide the parts outside the CDR3, is KAGVTQTPRYLIKTRGQQVTLSCSPISGHRSVSWYQQTPGQGLQFLFEYFSETQRNKGNFPGRFSGRQFSNSRSEMNVSTLELGDSALYLCASSLNSLAEGRPPQYFGPGTRLTVL.

The chain couples TRBV2 to TRBJ2-6, with unresolved D. Per the germline V gene, CDR1 is SNHLY and CDR2 is FYNNEI. The CDR3 loop spans 17 amino acids. The germline V and J ends were trimmed by 3 bases and 0 bases, with 12 bases remaining between them. The CDR3 here is CASSDPLTGSGANVLTF. CDR3 DNA: TGTGCCAGCAGTGACCCATTGACTGGCTCTGGGGCCAACGTCCTGACTTTC.

This clone came up once. A read error may be the cause here, since a much bigger clone is one base away. The chain uses TRBV7-9 and TRBJ1-1; D uncertain. In germline, CDR1 is SEHNR, CDR2 FQNEAQ (reference sequence). There are 11 residues in the CDR3. Trimming left V 2 bases short and J 6 bases short, with 4 bases between. The CDR3 is CASSLRAEAFF. The CDR3 nucleotides read TGTGCCAGCAGCTTACGGGCTGAAGCTTTCTTT.

The table lists this clone with a few counts. The genes are TRBV2 and TRBJ2-3; 15 bases align to TRBD2. Trimming removed 6 bases from V and 7 bases from J; junction bases left unmatched: 5. CDR1 and CDR2 (germline): SNHLY, FYNNEI. This CDR3 region has 15 residues. In nucleotides, the CDR3 is TGTGCCAGCAGCCCCGGACTAGCGGGGGGGTATACGCAGTATTTT. Its translation is CASSPGLAGGYTQYF.

The chain joins TRBV10-3 to TRBJ2-6, with D perhaps TRBD2 (5 bases). CDR1 and CDR2 (germline): ENHRY, SYGVKD. The V end was cut by 10 bases, the J end by 3 bases, with 10 bases between. This CDR3 comprises 13 residues. Here the CDR3 reads CATWTYGANVLTF. CDR3 nucleotide sequence: TGTGCCACCTGGACTTATGGGGCCAACGTCCTGACTTTC.

The chain has TRBV28 and TRBJ2-7, with D tentatively TRBD2 (5 bases). The CDR3 has 13 residues. V lost 8 bases to trimming and J lost 1 base, with 12 bases between them. CDR1 is MDHEN, CDR2 SYDVKM, per germline. CDR3 nucleotides: TGTGCCAGCGTCCGAGCGGCTTCCTACGAGCAGTACTTC. The encoded protein is CASVRAASYEQYF.

This clone was observed a few times. V and J are TRBV30 and TRBJ2-5, with 8 bases aligning to TRBD1. CDR3 length equals 15 residues. V dropped 4 bases and J dropped 1; count of bases not matched to a gene: 8. Germline V CDR1 and CDR2: GTSNPN, SVGIG (reference sequence). The CDR3 is CAWNFGQGSQETQYF. The CDR3 DNA reads as TGTGCCTGGAACTTCGGACAGGGAAGCCAAGAGACCCAGTACTTC.

This chain joins TRBV27 and TRBJ2-7, with D perhaps given as TRBD1 or TRBD2 (5 bases each). This CDR3 region has 15 residues. Trimming removed 5 bases from V and 4 bases from J, with 18 bases in between. CDR1 and CDR2 (germline): MNHEY, SMNVEV (reference sequence). Here the CDR3 reads CASSIGTAHTYEQYF. For the CDR3, the DNA is TGTGCCAGCAGTATCGGGACGGCGCACACTTACGAGCAGTACTTC.